These T cell receptor beta chains were read from a single sample in a study of cytomegalovirus exposure and HLA in healthy donors. TCRdb's copy holds only in-frame clones and misses some; the assay was immunoSEQ multiplex PCR. Of roughly 100,000 clones listed, 77% are singletons. The sample taken for sequencing was PBMCs. These receptor sequences come from a male donor in good health and CMV-seropositive. CDR3s include the opening cysteine and the closing phenylalanine or tryptophan. D genes are given only for firm matches. Rows may omit the clone size; those that give it use once, few, many or a size class.

D gene	J gene	V gene	clone size	CDR3 protein	CDR3 DNA
TRBD1	TRBJ1-1	TRBV7-2	-	CASSAHRGLPEAFF	TGTGCCAGCAGCGCACACAGGGGACTCCCTGAAGCTTTCTTT
-	TRBJ2-7	TRBV18	-	CASSPNSIEGEQYF	TGTGCCAGCTCACCAAACTCGATCGAGGGCGAGCAGTACTTC
-	TRBJ2-7	TRBV11-2	-	CASSLDGGYSYEQYF	TGTGCCAGCAGCTTAGATGGAGGTTACTCCTACGAGCAGTACTTC
TRBD1	TRBJ2-5	TRBV11-2	-	CASSRDRGETQYF	TGTGCCAGCAGCCGGGACAGGGGAGAGACCCAGTACTTC
TRBD2	TRBJ2-1	TRBV20-1	-	CSAKGLAGLFF	TGCAGTGCTAAGGGACTAGCGGGACTGTTCTTC
TRBD1	TRBJ2-2	TRBV27	-	CASSSQNRGQGLAGELFF	TGTGCCAGCAGCTCTCAAAATCGCGGACAGGGGCTTGCCGGGGAGCTGTTTTTT
-	TRBJ1-1	TRBV30	-	CARVGSENTEAFF	TGTGCCCGAGTCGGGTCGGAGAACACTGAAGCTTTCTTT
TRBD1	TRBJ1-1	TRBV14	-	CASSQGDPTGVTEAFF	TGTGCCAGCAGCCAAGGGGATCCAACAGGGGTCACTGAAGCTTTCTTT
TRBD2	TRBJ2-1	TRBV4-3	-	CASSQDQGLAGGEQFF	TGCGCCAGCAGCCAAGATCAAGGACTAGCGGGAGGTGAGCAGTTCTTC
-	TRBJ2-7	TRBV14	-	CASSQNRGMGQYF	TGTGCCAGCAGCCAAAATAGGGGAATGGGGCAGTACTTC
TRBD2	TRBJ2-7	TRBV7-2	-	CASSWTSGPTYEQYF	TGTGCCAGCAGCTGGACTAGCGGGCCAACCTACGAGCAGTACTTC
-	TRBJ2-5	TRBV9	-	CASSVDAGGTQYF	TGTGCCAGCAGCGTAGATGCCGGGGGGACCCAGTACTTC
-	TRBJ2-6	TRBV18	once	CASSPNRVGPSGANVLTF	TGTGCCAGCTCACCCAACAGGGTGGGGCCCTCTGGGGCCAACGTCCTGACTTTC
-	TRBJ2-1	TRBV21-1	-	CASRPERTSGRYNEQFF	TGTGCCAGCAGACCCGAGCGAACTAGCGGGAGATACAATGAGCAGTTCTTC
TRBD1	TRBJ1-2	TRBV7-3	-	CASSRQGRDGYTF	TGTGCCAGCAGTAGACAGGGGAGGGATGGCTACACCTTC
TRBD2	TRBJ2-6	TRBV5-4	few	CASSRGGGSSGANGLTF	TGTGCCAGCAGCCGGGGGGGTGGGAGCTCTGGGGCCAACGGCCTGACTTTC
-	TRBJ2-7	TRBV28	-	CASSLSLSYEQYF	TGTGCCAGCAGTTTGTCTCTCTCCTACGAGCAGTACTTC
-	TRBJ2-7	TRBV18	-	CASSPLERATYEQYF	TGTGCCAGCTCTCCCTTGGAGCGGGCTACCTACGAGCAGTACTTC
-	TRBJ2-3	TRBV7-3	-	CASSLGGDTDTQYF	TGTGCCAGCAGCTTAGGAGGGGACACAGATACGCAGTATTTT
-	TRBJ2-1	TRBV7-2	few	CASSLGYEGNEQFF	TGTGCCAGCAGCTTAGGGTACGAGGGAAATGAGCAGTTCTTC
TRBD1	TRBJ2-3	TRBV6-1	few	CASNGGQGPTDTQYF	TGTGCCAGCAACGGGGGACAGGGCCCCACAGATACGCAGTATTTT
-	TRBJ2-7	TRBV27	-	CASSYARGSEQYF	TGTGCCAGCAGTTATGCGAGGGGGTCCGAGCAGTACTTC
TRBD2	TRBJ2-3	TRBV18	-	CASSPGLAGGGNTQYF	TGTGCCAGCTCACCGGGACTAGCGGGAGGAGGGAATACGCAGTATTTT
TRBD2	TRBJ2-7	TRBV28	once	CASSFGDYSSSYEQYF	TGTGCCAGCAGTTTCGGGGACTACTCGAGCTCCTACGAGCAGTACTTC
TRBD1	TRBJ1-2	TRBV2	-	CASRGDRANYGYTF	TGTGCCAGCAGGGGGGACAGAGCTAACTATGGCTACACCTTC
-	TRBJ2-1	TRBV30	-	CAWSGSSYNEQFF	TGTGCCTGGTCTGGGAGCTCCTACAATGAGCAGTTCTTC
TRBD2	TRBJ2-3	TRBV5-1	-	CASSLSGRAEGSDTQYF	TGCGCCAGCAGCTTGAGCGGGAGGGCCGAGGGGTCAGATACGCAGTATTTT
-	TRBJ2-3	TRBV5-4	-	CASSLGLAGRVSDTQYF	TGTGCCAGCAGCTTGGGTCTTGCGGGAAGAGTCTCAGATACGCAGTATTTT
-	TRBJ2-1	TRBV27	few	CASSFGGWGYNEQFF	TGTGCCAGCAGTTTTGGCGGGTGGGGATACAATGAGCAGTTCTTC
-	TRBJ2-1	TRBV4-1	-	CASSRTPGGPYNEQFF	TGCGCCAGCAGCCGAACACCAGGAGGGCCTTACAATGAGCAGTTCTTC
-	TRBJ2-7	TRBV5-1	-	CASSADIATNEQYF	TGCGCCAGCAGCGCCGACATAGCGACGAACGAGCAGTACTTC
-	TRBJ2-7	TRBV7-3	-	CASSLGRAASYEQYF	TGTGCCAGCAGCTTAGGCAGGGCCGCCTCCTACGAGCAGTACTTC
-	TRBJ1-3	TRBV2	-	CASSEARYSSGNTIYF	TGTGCCAGCAGTGAAGCGCGCTATAGCTCTGGAAACACCATATATTTT
TRBD1	TRBJ2-5	TRBV10-1	-	CASSKRRDRGKETQYF	TGCGCCAGCAGTAAACGCCGGGACAGGGGGAAAGAGACCCAGTACTTC
TRBD1	TRBJ2-7	TRBV9	-	CASSAEIGTGGLYEQYF	TGTGCCAGCAGCGCCGAAATCGGGACAGGGGGCTTATACGAGCAGTACTTC
TRBD1	TRBJ1-5	TRBV4-1	-	CASSHRDRVDSNQPQHF	TGCGCCAGCAGCCACCGGGACAGGGTTGATAGCAATCAGCCCCAGCATTTT
-	TRBJ2-7	TRBV9	-	CASSVDGHSYEQYF	TGTGCCAGCAGCGTAGATGGGCACTCCTACGAGCAGTACTTC
TRBD2	TRBJ2-3	TRBV4-1	-	CASSQQLAGDLLDTQYF	TGCGCCAGCAGCCAACAACTAGCGGGGGACCTCTTAGATACGCAGTATTTT
TRBD1	TRBJ2-5	TRBV2	-	CASSTDRLETQYF	TGTGCCAGCAGTACGGACAGGTTGGAGACCCAGTACTTC
-	TRBJ2-3	TRBV28	-	CASSFHPGGIETDTQYF	TGTGCCAGCAGTTTTCACCCCGGGGGTATAGAAACAGATACGCAGTATTTT
-	TRBJ2-3	TRBV4-1	-	CASSQEPVYSTDTQYF	TGCGCCAGCAGCCAAGAACCGGTTTATAGCACAGATACGCAGTATTTT
-	TRBJ2-5	TRBV20-1	-	CSAQGQETQYF	TGCAGTGCCCAGGGACAAGAGACCCAGTACTTC
TRBD2	TRBJ2-7	TRBV7-9	once	CSSSLPRGGIYEQYF	TGTTCCAGCAGCTTACCGCGGGGGGGGATCTACGAGCAGTACTTC
-	TRBJ2-1	TRBV9	-	CASSPSGDTASGQFF	TGTGCCAGCAGCCCGTCGGGAGACACGGCCTCTGGGCAGTTCTTC
TRBD1	TRBJ2-7	TRBV7-3	-	CASSLDRESYEQYF	TGTGCCAGCAGCCTCGACAGGGAGTCCTACGAGCAGTACTTC
-	TRBJ2-2	TRBV12-5	-	CASGQDSYTGELFF	TGTGCTAGTGGTCAAGACAGTTACACCGGGGAGCTGTTTTTT
TRBD2	TRBJ2-7	TRBV6-1	-	CASLASGRHNEQYF	TGTGCCAGCTTAGCTAGCGGCAGACATAACGAGCAGTACTTC
TRBD2	TRBJ2-1	TRBV9	-	CASSEPGLYNEQFF	TGTGCCAGCAGCGAACCGGGACTATACAATGAGCAGTTCTTC
TRBD1	TRBJ1-5	TRBV6-5	medium-sized	CATATGEIQPQHF	TGTGCCACCGCTACAGGGGAGATACAGCCCCAGCATTTT
-	TRBJ1-5	TRBV7-2	-	CASSLAGALAQHF	TGTGCCAGCAGCCTAGCGGGGGCCCTCGCCCAGCATTTT
-	TRBJ2-7	TRBV29-1	-	CSGTGGGEQYF	TGCAGCGGAACAGGGGGGGGAGAGCAGTACTTC
TRBD1	TRBJ1-1	TRBV7-3	once	CASSPQGGNTEAFF	TGTGCCAGCAGCCCCCAGGGGGGGAACACTGAAGCTTTCTTT
-	TRBJ2-2	TRBV5-8	-	CASSIFGANTGELFF	TGTGCCAGCAGCATATTCGGTGCGAACACCGGGGAGCTGTTTTTT